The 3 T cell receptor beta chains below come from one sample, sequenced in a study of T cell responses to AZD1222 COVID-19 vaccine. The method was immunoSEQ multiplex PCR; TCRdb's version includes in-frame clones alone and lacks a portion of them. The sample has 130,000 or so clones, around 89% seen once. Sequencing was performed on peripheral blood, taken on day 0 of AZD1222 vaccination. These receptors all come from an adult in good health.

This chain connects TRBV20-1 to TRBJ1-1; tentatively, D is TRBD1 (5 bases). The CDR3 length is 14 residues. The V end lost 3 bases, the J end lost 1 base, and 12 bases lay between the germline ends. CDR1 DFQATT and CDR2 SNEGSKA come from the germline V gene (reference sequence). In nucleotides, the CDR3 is TGCAGTGCTAGTAAGGCAGGGCCGAACACTGAAGCTTTCTTT. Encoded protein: CSASKAGPNTEAFF.

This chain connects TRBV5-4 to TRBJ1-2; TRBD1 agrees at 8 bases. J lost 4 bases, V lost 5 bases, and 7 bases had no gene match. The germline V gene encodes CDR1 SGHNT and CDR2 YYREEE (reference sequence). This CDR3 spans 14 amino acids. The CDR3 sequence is CASRRTGRGYGYTF. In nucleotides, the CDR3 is TGTGCCAGCAGAAGGACAGGGAGGGGCTATGGCTACACCTTC. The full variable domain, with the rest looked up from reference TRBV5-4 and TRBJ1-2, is ETGVTQSPTHLIKTRGQQVTLRCSSQSGHNTVSWYQQALGQGPQFIFQYYREEENGRGNFPPRFSGLQFPNYSSELNVNALELDDSALYLCASRRTGRGYGYTFGSGTRLTVV.

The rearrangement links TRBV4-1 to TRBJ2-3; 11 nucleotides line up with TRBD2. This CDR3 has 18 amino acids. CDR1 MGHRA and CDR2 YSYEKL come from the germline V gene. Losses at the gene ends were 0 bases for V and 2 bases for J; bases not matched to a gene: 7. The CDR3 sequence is CASSQDHGTSGVTDTQYF. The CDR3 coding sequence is TGCGCCAGCAGCCAAGATCACGGGACTAGCGGCGTCACAGATACGCAGTATTTT.